This T cell receptor beta chain was observed in a study of shared clonotypes between healthy human individuals. This clone was detected a few times. Its antigen remains unidentified. Input per replicate PCR of unsorted PBMC was roughly 290 ng DNA, corresponding to some 30,000 T cell genomes. The authors' processing: Junction-only immunoSEQ sequences carried no quality scores, so filtering differed. Data came from immunoSEQ multiplex PCR; TCRdb stores just in-frame clones and leaves some out. V and J calls and clone size are copied from that table; D and trimming were computed from the DNA. The sample holds hundreds of thousands of clones, about 85% seen once. Study-level results: Represented diversity (both genetic and exposure-history) was limited by the small number of donors.

Sequences were obtained from PBMCs. This clonotype was obtained from a woman aged 40-49 years in good health. Some clones in this sample may be carry-over from other donors' samples.

CDR3 amino acids: CASSEVEGNTIYF. Here the CDR3 DNA reads TGTGCCAGCAGTGAAGTCGAGGGAAACACCATATATTTT. The chain uses TRBV2 and TRBJ1-3; the D is unclear. Germline V CDR1 and CDR2: SNHLY, FYNNEI. This CDR3 contains 13 residues. V shed 1 base and J shed 4 bases, with 5 bases lying between them. The variable domain in full, with the rest retrieved from reference TRBV2 and TRBJ1-3, is EPEVTQTPSHQVTQMGQEVILRCVPISNHLYFYWYRQILGQKVEFLVSFYNNEISEKSEIFDDQFSVERPDGSNFTLKIRSTKLEDSAMYFCASSEVEGNTIYFGEGSWLTVV.